This TCR beta chain was sequenced for a study of cytomegalovirus exposure and HLA in healthy donors. A few counts support this clone. Its antigen is undetermined. Findings and caveats of the study: CMV serostatus was the only recorded immune exposure for donors.

The V and J ends lost 6 bases and 0 bases respectively, with 14 bases between them. CDR1 and CDR2 from the germline V gene are LNHDA and SQIVND (reference sequence). The CDR3 is 15 amino acids. PCR used 60 Vbeta primers and 13 Jbeta primers. TCRdb's table, derived via immunoSEQ multiplex PCR, lists solely in-frame clones and lacks some. The sample has a few hundred thousand clones, roughly 80% seen once. Sequenced sample: PBMCs. The chain is built from TRBV19 and TRBJ1-1, with D tentatively TRBD1 (5 bases). The receptor was isolated from a girl aged 2 to 10 in good health and CMV-seronegative. CDR3 region: CASSPSKGMNTEAFF. For the CDR3, the DNA is TGTGCCAGTAGCCCTTCAAAGGGGATGAACACTGAAGCTTTCTTT.